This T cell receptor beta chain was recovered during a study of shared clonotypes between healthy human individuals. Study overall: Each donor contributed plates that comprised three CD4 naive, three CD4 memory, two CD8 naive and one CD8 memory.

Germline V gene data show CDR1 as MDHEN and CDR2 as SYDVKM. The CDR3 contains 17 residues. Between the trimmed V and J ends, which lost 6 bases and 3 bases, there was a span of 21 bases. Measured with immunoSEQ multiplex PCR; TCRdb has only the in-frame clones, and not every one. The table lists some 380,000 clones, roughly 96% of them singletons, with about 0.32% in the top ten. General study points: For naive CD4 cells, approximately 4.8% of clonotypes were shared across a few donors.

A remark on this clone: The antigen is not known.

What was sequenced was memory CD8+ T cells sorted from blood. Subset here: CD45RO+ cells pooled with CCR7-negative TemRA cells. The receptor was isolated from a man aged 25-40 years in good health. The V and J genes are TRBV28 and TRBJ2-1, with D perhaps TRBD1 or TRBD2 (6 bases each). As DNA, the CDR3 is TGTGCCAGCAGCGGTGGGAGGTCCCTCAGGGGCTACAATGAGCAGTTCTTC. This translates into CASSGGRSLRGYNEQFF.